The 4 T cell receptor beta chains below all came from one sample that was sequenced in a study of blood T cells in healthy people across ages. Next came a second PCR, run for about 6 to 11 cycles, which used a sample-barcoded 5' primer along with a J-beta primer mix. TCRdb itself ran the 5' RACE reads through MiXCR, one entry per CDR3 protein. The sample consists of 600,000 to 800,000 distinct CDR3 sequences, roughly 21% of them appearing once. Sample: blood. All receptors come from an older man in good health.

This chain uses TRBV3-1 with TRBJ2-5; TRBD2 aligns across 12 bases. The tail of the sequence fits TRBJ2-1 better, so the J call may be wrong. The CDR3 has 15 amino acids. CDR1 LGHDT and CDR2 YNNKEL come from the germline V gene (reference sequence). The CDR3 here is CASSLASGGANEQFF. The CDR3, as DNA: TGTGCCAGCAGCTTGGCTAGCGGGGGGGCTAATGAGCAGTTCTTC.

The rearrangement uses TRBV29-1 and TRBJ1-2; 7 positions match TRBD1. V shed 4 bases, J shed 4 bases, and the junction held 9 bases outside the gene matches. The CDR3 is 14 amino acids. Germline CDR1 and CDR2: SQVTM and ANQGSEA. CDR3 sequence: CSVGEGGAGYGYTF. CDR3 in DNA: TGCAGCGTTGGAGAAGGGGGCGCGGGCTATGGCTACACCTTC.

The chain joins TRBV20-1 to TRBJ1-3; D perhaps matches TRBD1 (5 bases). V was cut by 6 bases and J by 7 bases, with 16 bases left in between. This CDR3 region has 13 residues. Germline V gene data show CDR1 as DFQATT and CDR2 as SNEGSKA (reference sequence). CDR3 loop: CSAQRPDSNTIYF. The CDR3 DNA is TGCAGTGCCCAAAGACCCGACAGTAACACCATATATTTT.

CDR3 DNA: TGTGCCAGCAGTTCGCTCGTTCTAGCGGGGGGGCTTGATACGCAGTATTTT. Translated: CASSSLVLAGGLDTQYF. The chain has TRBV27 and TRBJ2-3, with 12 bases fitting TRBD2. Germline CDR1 reads MNHEY; CDR2 reads SMNVEV (reference sequence). The CDR3 length is 17 residues. V lost 4 bases to trimming and J lost 6 bases; unmatched junction nucleotides: 11.